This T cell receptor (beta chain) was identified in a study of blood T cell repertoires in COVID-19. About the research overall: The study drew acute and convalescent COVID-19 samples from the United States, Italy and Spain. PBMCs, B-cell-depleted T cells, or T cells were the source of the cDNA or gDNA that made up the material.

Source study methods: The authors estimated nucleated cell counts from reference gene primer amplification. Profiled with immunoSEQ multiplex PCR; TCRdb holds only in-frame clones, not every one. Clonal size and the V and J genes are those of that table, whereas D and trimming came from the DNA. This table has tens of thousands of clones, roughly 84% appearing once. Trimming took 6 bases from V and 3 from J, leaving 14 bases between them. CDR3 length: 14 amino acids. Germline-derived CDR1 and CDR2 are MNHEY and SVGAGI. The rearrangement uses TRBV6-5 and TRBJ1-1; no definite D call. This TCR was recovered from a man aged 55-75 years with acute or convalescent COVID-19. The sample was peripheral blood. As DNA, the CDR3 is TGTGCCAGCAGATTGGACCTGAGGGACACTGAAGCTTTCTTT. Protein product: CASRLDLRDTEAFF.